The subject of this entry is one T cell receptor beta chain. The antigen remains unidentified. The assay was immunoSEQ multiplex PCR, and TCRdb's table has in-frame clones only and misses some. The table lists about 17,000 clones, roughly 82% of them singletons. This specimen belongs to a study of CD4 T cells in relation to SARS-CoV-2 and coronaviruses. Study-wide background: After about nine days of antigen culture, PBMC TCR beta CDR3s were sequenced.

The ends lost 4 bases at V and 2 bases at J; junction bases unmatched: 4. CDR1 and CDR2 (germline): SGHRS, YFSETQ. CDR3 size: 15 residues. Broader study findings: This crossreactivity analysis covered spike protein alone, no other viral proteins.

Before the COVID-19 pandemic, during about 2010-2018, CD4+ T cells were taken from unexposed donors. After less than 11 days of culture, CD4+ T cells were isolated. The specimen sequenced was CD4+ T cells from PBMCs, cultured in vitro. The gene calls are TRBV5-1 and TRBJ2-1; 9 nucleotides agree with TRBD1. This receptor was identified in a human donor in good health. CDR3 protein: CASSRRQGAYNEQFF. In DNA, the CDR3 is TGCGCCAGCAGCCGGAGACAGGGGGCCTACAATGAGCAGTTCTTC.